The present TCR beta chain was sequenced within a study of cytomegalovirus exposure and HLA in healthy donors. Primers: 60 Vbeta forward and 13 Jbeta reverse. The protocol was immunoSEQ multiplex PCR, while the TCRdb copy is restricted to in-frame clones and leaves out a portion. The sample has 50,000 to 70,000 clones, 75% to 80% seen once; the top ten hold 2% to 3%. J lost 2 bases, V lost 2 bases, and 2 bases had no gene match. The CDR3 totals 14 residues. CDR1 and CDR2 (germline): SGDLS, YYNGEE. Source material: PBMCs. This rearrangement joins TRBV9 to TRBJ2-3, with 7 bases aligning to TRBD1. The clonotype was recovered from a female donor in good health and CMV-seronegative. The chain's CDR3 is CASSVDRATDTQYF. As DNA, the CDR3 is TGTGCCAGCAGCGTCGACAGGGCCACAGATACGCAGTATTTT.